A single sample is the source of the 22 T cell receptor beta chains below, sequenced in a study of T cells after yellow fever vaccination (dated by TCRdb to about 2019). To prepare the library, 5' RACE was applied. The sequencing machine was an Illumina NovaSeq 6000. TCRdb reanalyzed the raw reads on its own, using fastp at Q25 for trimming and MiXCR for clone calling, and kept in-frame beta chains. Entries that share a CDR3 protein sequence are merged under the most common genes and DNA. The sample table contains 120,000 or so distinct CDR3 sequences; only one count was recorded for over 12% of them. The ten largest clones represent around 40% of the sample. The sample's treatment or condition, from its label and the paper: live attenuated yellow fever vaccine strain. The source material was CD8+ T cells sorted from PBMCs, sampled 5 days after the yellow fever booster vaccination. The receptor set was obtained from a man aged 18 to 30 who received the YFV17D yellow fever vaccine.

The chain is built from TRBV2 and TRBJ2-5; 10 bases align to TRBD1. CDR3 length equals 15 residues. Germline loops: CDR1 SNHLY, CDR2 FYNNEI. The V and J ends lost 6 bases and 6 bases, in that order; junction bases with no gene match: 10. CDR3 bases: TGTGCCAGCAGGGGGGACAGGGGTGGGAAGAAGACCCAGTACTTC. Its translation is CASRGDRGGKKTQYF.

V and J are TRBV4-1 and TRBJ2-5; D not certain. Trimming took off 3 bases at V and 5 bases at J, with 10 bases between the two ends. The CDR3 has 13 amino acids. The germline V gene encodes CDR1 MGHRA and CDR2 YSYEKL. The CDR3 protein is CASSQKNRETQYF. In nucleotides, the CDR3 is TGCGCCAGCAGCCAGAAGAATAGGGAGACCCAGTACTTC.

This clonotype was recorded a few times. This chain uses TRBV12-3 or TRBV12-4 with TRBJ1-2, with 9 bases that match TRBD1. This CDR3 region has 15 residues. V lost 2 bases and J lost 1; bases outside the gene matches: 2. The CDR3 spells CASSLRTGDNYGYTF. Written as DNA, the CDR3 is TGTGCCAGCAGTTTACGGACAGGGGATAACTATGGCTACACCTTC.

CDR3 nucleotide sequence: TGTGCCAGCCTGGGACTAGCGACAGATACGCAGTATTTT. Translated: CASLGLATDTQYF. The V call is TRBV2, the J call TRBJ2-3; TRBD2 aligns across 10 bases. The length of the CDR3 is 13 residues. The J segment lost 3 bases and the V segment lost 8 bases, leaving 2 bases of the junction unmatched. In germline, CDR1 is SNHLY, CDR2 FYNNEI.

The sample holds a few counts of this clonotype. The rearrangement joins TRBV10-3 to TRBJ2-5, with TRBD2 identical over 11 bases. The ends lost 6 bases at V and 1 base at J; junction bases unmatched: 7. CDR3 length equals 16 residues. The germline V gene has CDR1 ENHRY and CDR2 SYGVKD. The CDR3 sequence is CAISLAGGTSQETQYF. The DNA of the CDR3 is TGTGCCATCAGCTTAGCGGGGGGGACGAGCCAAGAGACCCAGTACTTC.

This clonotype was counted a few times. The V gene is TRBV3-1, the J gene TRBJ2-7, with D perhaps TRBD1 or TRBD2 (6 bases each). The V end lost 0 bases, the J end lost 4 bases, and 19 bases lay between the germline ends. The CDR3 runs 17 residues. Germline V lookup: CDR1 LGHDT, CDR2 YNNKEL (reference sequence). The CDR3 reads CASSQDGGGTRTYEQYF. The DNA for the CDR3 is TGTGCCAGCAGCCAAGACGGGGGCGGCACGCGAACTTACGAGCAGTACTTC.

The CDR3 loop is CASSLAELLQETQYF. Here the CDR3 DNA reads TGCGCCAGCAGTCTAGCGGAGCTACTACAAGAGACCCAGTACTTC. This chain links TRBV5-1 with TRBJ2-5; 7 bases are a match to TRBD2. V lost 5 bases to trimming and J lost 2 bases; unmatched junction nucleotides: 9. Per germline, CDR1 SGHRS and CDR2 YFSETQ. The CDR3 covers 15 residues.

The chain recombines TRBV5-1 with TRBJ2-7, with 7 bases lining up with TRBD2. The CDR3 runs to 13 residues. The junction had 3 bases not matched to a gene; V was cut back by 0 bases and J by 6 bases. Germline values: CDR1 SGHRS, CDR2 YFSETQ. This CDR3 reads CASSLEGGIEQYV. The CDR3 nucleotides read TGCGCCAGCAGCTTGGAGGGAGGGATCGAGCAGTACGTC.

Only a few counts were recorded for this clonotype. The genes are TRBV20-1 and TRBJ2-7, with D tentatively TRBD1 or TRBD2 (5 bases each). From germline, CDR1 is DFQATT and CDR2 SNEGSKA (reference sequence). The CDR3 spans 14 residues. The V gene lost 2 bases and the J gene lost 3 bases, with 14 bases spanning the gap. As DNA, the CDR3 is TGCAGTGCTAGACGACCCGGGACCGACTACGAGCAGTACTTC. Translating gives CSARRPGTDYEQYF.

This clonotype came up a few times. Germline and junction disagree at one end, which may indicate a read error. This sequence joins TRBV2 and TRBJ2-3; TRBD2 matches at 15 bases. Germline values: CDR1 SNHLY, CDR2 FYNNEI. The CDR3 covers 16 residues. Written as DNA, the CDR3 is TGTGCCAGTCCGGGACTAGCGGGGGGTAGCATAGATACGCAGTATTTT. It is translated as CASPGLAGGSIDTQYF.

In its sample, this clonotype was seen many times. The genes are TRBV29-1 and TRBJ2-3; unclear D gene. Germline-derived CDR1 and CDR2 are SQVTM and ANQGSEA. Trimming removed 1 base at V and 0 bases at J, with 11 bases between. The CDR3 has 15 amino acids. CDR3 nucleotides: TGCAGCGTTGAAGGGCACCATGCTAGCACAGATACGCAGTATTTT. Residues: CSVEGHHASTDTQYF.

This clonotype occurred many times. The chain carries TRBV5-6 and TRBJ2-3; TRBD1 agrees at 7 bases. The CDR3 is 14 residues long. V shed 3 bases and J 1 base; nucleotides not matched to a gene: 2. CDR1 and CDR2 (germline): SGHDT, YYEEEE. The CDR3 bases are TGTGCCAGCAGCTCAACAGGGGGCACAGATACGCAGTATTTT. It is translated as CASSSTGGTDTQYF.

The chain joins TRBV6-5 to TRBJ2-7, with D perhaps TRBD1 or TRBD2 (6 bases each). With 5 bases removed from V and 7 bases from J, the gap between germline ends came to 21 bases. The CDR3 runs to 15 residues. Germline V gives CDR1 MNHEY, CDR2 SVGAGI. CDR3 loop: CASSPSLGGNGEQYV. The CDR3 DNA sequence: TGTGCCAGCAGTCCCTCGTTGGGGGGCAATGGGGAGCAGTACGTC.

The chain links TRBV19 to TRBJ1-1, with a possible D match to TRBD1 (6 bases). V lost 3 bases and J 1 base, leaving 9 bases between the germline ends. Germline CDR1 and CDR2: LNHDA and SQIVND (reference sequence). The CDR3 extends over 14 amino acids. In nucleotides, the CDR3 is TGTGCCAGTAGTATCATGACAGGGAACACTGAAGCTTTCTTT. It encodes CASSIMTGNTEAFF. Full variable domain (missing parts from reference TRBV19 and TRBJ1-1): DGGITQSPKYLFRKEGQNVTLSCEQNLNHDAMYWYRQDPGQGLRLIYYSQIVNDFQKGDIAEGYSVSREKKESFPLTVTSAQKNPTAFYLCASSIMTGNTEAFFGQGTRLTVV.

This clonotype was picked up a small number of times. The CDR3 reads CASSLEERGLYV. In nucleotides, the CDR3 is TGTGCCAGCAGCTTGGAAGAGAGGGGCCTCTACGTC. The chain recombines TRBV5-6 with TRBJ2-7; D possibly matches TRBD1 or TRBD2 (5 bases each). This CDR3 comprises 12 residues. CDR1 and CDR2 (germline): SGHDT, YYEEEE. V lost 0 bases and J 13 bases, leaving 14 bases between the germline ends.

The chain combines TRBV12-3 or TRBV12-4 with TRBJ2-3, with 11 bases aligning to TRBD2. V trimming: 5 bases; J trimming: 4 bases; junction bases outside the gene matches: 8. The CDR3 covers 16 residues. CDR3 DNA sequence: TGTGCCAGCAGTCCGCTTAGCGGGGGGGCCGCAGATACGCAGTATTTT. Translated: CASSPLSGGAADTQYF.

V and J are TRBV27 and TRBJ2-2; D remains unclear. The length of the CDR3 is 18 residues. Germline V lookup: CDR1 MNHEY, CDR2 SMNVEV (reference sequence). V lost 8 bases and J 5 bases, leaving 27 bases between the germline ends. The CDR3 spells CASSSPDPAFFGTGELFF. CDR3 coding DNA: TGTGCCAGCTCCTCCCCCGATCCTGCCTTTTTTGGGACCGGGGAGCTGTTTTTT.

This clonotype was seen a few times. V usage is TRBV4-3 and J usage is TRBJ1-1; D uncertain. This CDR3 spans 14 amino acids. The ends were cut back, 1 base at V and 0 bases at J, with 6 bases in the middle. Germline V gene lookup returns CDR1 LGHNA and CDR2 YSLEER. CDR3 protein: CASSQGVVNTEAFF. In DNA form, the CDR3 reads TGCGCCAGCAGCCAAGGGGTTGTGAACACTGAAGCTTTCTTT.

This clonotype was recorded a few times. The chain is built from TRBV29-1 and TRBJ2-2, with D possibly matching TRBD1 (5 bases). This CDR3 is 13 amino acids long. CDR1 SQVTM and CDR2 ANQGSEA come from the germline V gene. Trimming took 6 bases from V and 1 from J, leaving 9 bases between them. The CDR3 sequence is CSVMGQNTGELFF. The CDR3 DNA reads TGCAGCGTAATGGGGCAGAACACCGGGGAGCTGTTTTTT.

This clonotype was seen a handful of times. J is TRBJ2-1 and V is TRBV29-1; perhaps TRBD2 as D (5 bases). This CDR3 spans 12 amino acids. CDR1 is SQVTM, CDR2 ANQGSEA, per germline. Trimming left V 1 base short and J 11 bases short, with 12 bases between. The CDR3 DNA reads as TGCAGCGTTGAAGGCCCGGGGTCCCAGCAGTTCTTC. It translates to CSVEGPGSQQFF.

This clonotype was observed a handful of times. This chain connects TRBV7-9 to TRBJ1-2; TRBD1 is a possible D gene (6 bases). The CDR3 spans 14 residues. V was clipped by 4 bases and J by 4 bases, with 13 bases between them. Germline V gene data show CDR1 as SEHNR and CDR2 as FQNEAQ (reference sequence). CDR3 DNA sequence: TGTGCCAGCAGCTCATCGGGACACCCCTATGGCTACACCTTC. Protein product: CASSSSGHPYGYTF.

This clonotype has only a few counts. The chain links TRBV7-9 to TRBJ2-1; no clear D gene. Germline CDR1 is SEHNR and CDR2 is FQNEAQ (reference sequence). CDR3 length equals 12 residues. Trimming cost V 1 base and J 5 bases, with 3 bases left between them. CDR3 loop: CASSLDNNEQFF. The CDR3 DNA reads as TGTGCCAGCAGCTTAGACAACAATGAGCAGTTCTTC.